The clone carrying this TCR beta chain was seen a few times. The source of the sample is a study of blood T cell repertoires in COVID-19. As for the study in general: There were acute and convalescent COVID-19 samples, and they came from the United States, Italy and Spain. Sample material is recorded as cDNA or gDNA derived from T cells, B-cell-depleted T cells, or PBMCs.

The V and J ends lost 0 bases and 7 bases respectively, with 16 bases between them. Germline CDR1 LGHNA, CDR2 YNFKEQ. This CDR3 has 16 residues. Original processing methods: Reference gene primer amplification gave nucleated cell count estimates. Only in-frame clones appear in the TCRdb table, and some are missing; sequencing was by immunoSEQ multiplex PCR. V, J and clone size reflect that table, while D and trimming were determined from the DNA. The table lists about 230,000 clones, roughly 80% of them singletons, with about 7.4% in the top ten. The chain combines TRBV4-2 with TRBJ2-1; D not certain. The TCR was taken from a woman of 80 years or more with acute or convalescent COVID-19. Sequencing was done on a sample of peripheral blood. The CDR3 loop is CASSQEYVSFGNEQFF. The CDR3 DNA reads TGTGCCAGCAGCCAAGAGTACGTTAGTTTCGGGAATGAGCAGTTCTTC.